This TCR beta chain comes out of a study of shared clonotypes between healthy human individuals. Findings of the study overall: Blood alone was sampled, and tissue repertoires likely differ.

A note on this clone: Its antigen remains unidentified.

Terminally differentiated effector memory CD45RA+ cells were excluded by CCR7 positive selection of CD45RO-negative cells. The donor population consisted of healthy HIV-negative adults with no recent acute infections or vaccinations. Every subset's genomic DNA went evenly onto several immunoSEQ plates. Per the authors' pipeline: Filtering differed since immunoSEQ provided only junctions, with no quality scores. Generated by immunoSEQ multiplex PCR, the TCRdb table keeps only in-frame clones and is missing some. The V and J calls and clone size are taken from that table; D and trimming were inferred from the DNA. The table includes hundreds of thousands of clones, roughly 94% detected once. The sequenced sample consisted of naive CD8+ T cells sorted from blood. The sequence came from a man aged 30 to 39 in good health.

The CDR3 nucleotides are TGCAGCGTTTTCGATGGGGGAGGAAGTAATGAGCAGTTCTTC. Its protein is CSVFDGGGSNEQFF. V is TRBV29-1 and J is TRBJ2-1; tentative D call: TRBD2 (6 bases). The length of the CDR3 is 14 residues. Per the germline V gene, CDR1 is SQVTM and CDR2 is ANQGSEA. V lost 5 bases to trimming and J lost 7 bases, with 18 bases between them.